These T cell receptor beta chains were read from a single sample in a study of blood T cell repertoires in COVID-19. Assay used: immunoSEQ multiplex PCR; TCRdb lists only in-frame clones, some missing. The sample lists fewer than 200,000 clones; around four fifths were seen once. Sequencing was performed on peripheral blood. Receptor source: a man aged 65-85 years with active or convalescent COVID-19. Both conserved end residues are part of each CDR3. The D gene is left open where the match is weak. Clone size, where shown, is once, few, many, or a class for clones that have expanded.

TRBJ1-1	-	-	TRBV6-2/TRBV6-3	CASSSVMNTEAFF	TGTGCCAGCAGTTCGGTAATGAACACTGAAGCTTTCTTT
TRBJ2-3	TRBD2	-	TRBV5-4	CASSLGLAGGPITDTQYF	TGTGCCAGCAGCCTAGGACTAGCGGGGGGCCCAATCACAGATACGCAGTATTTT
TRBJ1-1	-	-	TRBV25-1	CASSVRSDMNTEAFF	TGTGCCAGCAGTGTCCGAAGCGATATGAACACTGAAGCTTTCTTT
TRBJ1-3	-	-	TRBV18	CASSPDRTAGNTIYF	TGTGCCAGCTCACCAGACAGGACTGCTGGAAACACCATATATTTT
TRBJ1-2	-	few	TRBV6-6	CASINRGGDFNGYTF	TGTGCCAGCATCAACCGAGGGGGGGACTTTAATGGCTACACCTTC
TRBJ2-1	TRBD2	few	TRBV7-9	CASSLRTSGEGEQFF	TGTGCCAGCAGCCTCCGGACTAGCGGGGAAGGTGAGCAGTTCTTC
TRBJ2-2	-	-	TRBV7-9	CASRDFTGELFF	TGTGCCAGTCGGGATTTCACCGGGGAGCTGTTTTTT
TRBJ2-3	TRBD2	-	TRBV30	CAWSRGLAGNTDTQYF	TGTGCCTGGAGTAGGGGACTAGCGGGAAACACAGATACGCAGTATTTT
TRBJ1-2	-	-	TRBV14	CASSRLAWQGNYGYTF	TGTGCTAGCAGCCGATTAGCGTGGCAGGGGAACTATGGCTACACCTTC
TRBJ2-1	-	-	TRBV21-1	CASSKVGAEIYNEQFF	TGTGCCAGCAGCAAAGTTGGAGCGGAGATCTACAATGAGCAGTTCTTC
TRBJ1-2	TRBD1	-	TRBV25-1	CASSGDRGLYGYTF	TGTGCCAGCAGTGGGGACAGGGGGCTCTATGGCTACACCTTC
TRBJ2-3	TRBD2	-	TRBV10-1	CASSEARGETDTQYF	TGCGCCAGCAGTGAAGCGCGGGGGGAGACAGATACGCAGTATTTT
TRBJ2-2	-	-	TRBV6-6	CASSYPGDTGELFF	TGTGCCAGCAGTTATCCAGGGGACACCGGGGAGCTGTTTTTT
TRBJ2-3	-	-	TRBV5-5	CASSLGHSTDTQYF	TGTGCCAGCAGCTTGGGACACAGCACAGATACGCAGTATTTT
TRBJ2-7	TRBD2	-	TRBV14	CASSQDLGGRSYEQYF	TGTGCCAGCAGCCAAGATCTTGGCGGGAGGTCCTACGAGCAGTACTTC
TRBJ2-2	TRBD2	-	TRBV3-1/TRBV3-2	CASSQGLASNTGELFF	TGTGCCAGCAGCCAAGGACTAGCGTCGAACACCGGGGAGCTGTTTTTT
TRBJ2-7	TRBD2	few	TRBV2	CASSEAGLAGVQYF	TGTGCCAGCAGTGAAGCTGGACTAGCGGGAGTGCAGTACTTC
TRBJ1-6	-	-	TRBV4-1	CASSRDIISSYNSPLHF	TGCGCCAGCAGCCGAGACATTATCAGCTCCTATAATTCACCCCTCCACTTT
TRBJ2-2	TRBD2	-	TRBV2	CASALSSGSPGELFF	TGTGCCAGCGCCTTGTCCAGCGGGAGTCCCGGGGAGCTGTTTTTT
TRBJ2-3	-	-	TRBV5-1	CASSLGFAGTQLGTDTQYF	TGCGCCAGCAGCTTGGGATTCGCCGGGACACAACTCGGCACAGATACGCAGTATTTT
TRBJ1-1	-	-	TRBV5-1	CASSAEAYTEAFF	TGCGCCAGCAGCGCCGAGGCGTACACTGAAGCTTTCTTT
TRBJ1-5	-	-	TRBV27	CASSFSSDQPQHF	TGTGCCAGCAGTTTTAGTTCCGATCAGCCCCAGCATTTT
TRBJ1-6	-	-	TRBV7-9	CASSPPSTGMSPLHF	TGTGCCAGCAGCCCGCCATCTACAGGGATGTCACCCCTCCACTTT
TRBJ2-7	-	-	TRBV12-3/TRBV12-4	CASSRESYEQYF	TGTGCCAGCAGCAGGGAATCATACGAGCAGTACTTC
TRBJ2-1	TRBD2	few	TRBV5-1	CASSIRTSVDEQFF	TGCGCCAGCAGCATAAGGACTAGCGTGGATGAGCAGTTCTTC
TRBJ1-1	-	few	TRBV4-2	CASSQYRVENTEAFF	TGTGCCAGCAGCCAGTACAGGGTGGAGAACACTGAAGCTTTCTTT
TRBJ1-2	-	-	TRBV2	CASSTSYGYTF	TGTGCCAGCAGTACTTCCTATGGCTACACCTTC
TRBJ2-1	TRBD2	-	TRBV9	CASSPSGLAVYNEQFF	TGTGCCAGCAGCCCGTCAGGGCTAGCGGTATACAATGAGCAGTTCTTC
TRBJ2-7	TRBD1	-	TRBV29-1	CSVGVGTATYEQYF	TGCAGCGTCGGCGTAGGGACAGCAACCTACGAGCAGTACTTC
TRBJ2-1	-	-	TRBV5-1	CASSLESQGRDNEQFF	TGCGCCAGCAGCTTGGAATCTCAGGGCCGCGACAATGAGCAGTTCTTC
TRBJ1-4	TRBD1	-	TRBV18	CASSPEQGTNEKLFF	TGTGCCAGCTCACCAGAACAGGGGACTAATGAAAAACTGTTTTTT
TRBJ1-2	TRBD1	once	TRBV6-5	CASSRLRQGNYGYTF	TGTGCCAGCTCCAGGTTACGACAGGGGAACTATGGCTACACCTTC
TRBJ1-5	-	-	TRBV6-4	CASSDSSGKPQHF	TGTGCCAGCAGTGACTCGAGCGGGAAGCCCCAGCATTTT
TRBJ1-1	-	-	TRBV2	CASSDRGVYTEAFF	TGTGCCAGCAGTGACAGGGGAGTATACACTGAAGCTTTCTTT
TRBJ1-4	TRBD1	-	TRBV19	CASSITGEGEKLFF	TGTGCCAGTAGTATAACAGGGGAAGGCGAAAAACTGTTTTTT
TRBJ1-2	-	-	TRBV10-2	CASSESNWGPFYGYTF	TGCGCCAGCAGTGAGTCTAATTGGGGGCCTTTCTATGGCTACACCTTC
TRBJ1-2	-	-	TRBV28	CASSPGFWGYTF	TGTGCCAGCAGCCCAGGGTTCTGGGGCTACACCTTC
TRBJ1-2	-	-	TRBV11-2	CASTSGPRANYGYTF	TGTGCCAGCACCTCTGGGCCCAGGGCTAACTATGGCTACACCTTC
TRBJ2-3	-	-	TRBV15	CATSRVRPSGRTDTQYF	TGTGCCACCAGCAGAGTCCGCCCCAGCGGGCGCACAGATACGCAGTATTTT
TRBJ2-2	-	-	TRBV4-2	CASSQDLGAINTGELFF	TGTGCCAGCAGCCAAGATCTTGGAGCGATCAACACCGGGGAGCTGTTTTTT
TRBJ1-5	-	-	TRBV27	CASSLFPYQPQHF	TGTGCCAGCAGCCTGTTTCCTTATCAGCCCCAGCATTTT
TRBJ1-2	TRBD1	once	TRBV19	CASSITDRPGYTF	TGTGCCAGTAGTATAACGGACAGGCCCGGCTACACCTTC
TRBJ2-1	-	-	TRBV19	CASSSRDLGNEQFF	TGTGCCAGTAGTAGCAGAGACCTAGGCAATGAGCAGTTCTTC
TRBJ2-1	TRBD1	-	TRBV5-6	CASSPTGFTEQFF	TGTGCCAGCAGCCCGACAGGGTTTACTGAGCAGTTCTTC
TRBJ2-1	TRBD1	few	TRBV9	CASSVGDRDYNEQFF	TGTGCCAGCAGCGTAGGGGACAGGGACTACAATGAGCAGTTCTTC
TRBJ2-5	TRBD1	few	TRBV18	CASSPTGTGVGETQYF	TGTGCCAGCTCACCTACCGGGACAGGGGTCGGGGAGACCCAGTACTTC
TRBJ2-7	-	-	TRBV27	CASSSSGRASYEQYF	TGTGCCAGCAGTTCCTCGGGCAGGGCATCGTACGAGCAGTACTTC
TRBJ1-6	TRBD1	few	TRBV29-1	CSVYLADRVGNSPLHF	TGCAGCGTTTACCTCGCGGACAGGGTAGGTAATTCACCCCTCCACTTT
TRBJ2-3	-	-	TRBV11-2	CASSPLTRGGTDTQYF	TGTGCCAGCAGCCCATTGACCAGGGGGGGCACAGATACGCAGTATTTT